The subject of this entry is one T cell receptor beta chain. Antigen specificity is unknown. Assay used: immunoSEQ multiplex PCR; TCRdb lists only in-frame clones, some missing. The sample consists of some 120,000 clones, 80% to 90% of them appearing once. This specimen belongs to a study of T cell responses to AZD1222 COVID-19 vaccine. At the level of the study: Pooling was applied to second doses at about 4 or about 12 weeks. The study's findings and limits: The study found vaccine-associated CD4 TCRs spanning spike, dominant at 160-218 and 743-854. Females made up more of the donors, who were largely white British, and clonal diversity may have come out too low.

The length of the CDR3 is 13 residues. V lost 2 bases, J lost 10 bases, and 3 bases stayed unmatched. The germline V gene has CDR1 MGHRA and CDR2 YSYEKL. Specimen: peripheral blood, collected on day 0 of AZD1222 vaccination. The rearrangement links TRBV4-1 to TRBJ2-1; the match to TRBD2 covers 9 bases. The TCR was taken from an adult in good health. The CDR3 loop is CASSQRTSEEQFF. In DNA form, the CDR3 reads TGCGCCAGCAGCCAACGGACTAGCGAAGAGCAGTTCTTC.